A single sample gave rise to the 32 T cell receptor beta chains below, sequenced in a study of beta chain features in type 1 diabetes. Antigen specificity for these receptors is unknown. Study-level findings and limits: Among patients with Type 1 diabetes, TCRB CDR3s were moderately but significantly shorter in every one of the four CD4+ subsets.

Expressed TCRB transcripts were sequenced because the entire RNA isolate underwent reverse transcription. The data were produced by immunoSEQ multiplex PCR, yet TCRdb's version contains in-frame clones alone and is incomplete. This table has more than 300,000 clones, 10% to 15% appearing once. Sample: naive CD4+ T cells from blood. The source is a young woman with type 1 diabetes.

This clone has just a few counts. V usage is TRBV6-6 and J usage is TRBJ1-2, with D possibly being TRBD1 (5 bases). Trimming stripped 7 bases from V and 6 bases from J, with 12 bases between. This CDR3 comprises 12 residues. The germline gives CDR1 MNHNY, CDR2 SVGAGI (reference sequence). The DNA of the CDR3 is TGTGCCAGCAACTATCAGACAGATGGCTACACCTTC. It translates to CASNYQTDGYTF.

This rearrangement joins TRBV20-1 to TRBJ1-1; D perhaps matches TRBD1 (5 bases). CDR1 and CDR2 from the germline V gene are DFQATT and SNEGSKA (reference sequence). This CDR3 has 11 residues. V lost 8 bases and J lost 9, with 16 bases in between. CDR3 sequence reads: CSIPRRDQAFF. CDR3 bases: TGCAGTATCCCAAGGAGGGACCAAGCTTTCTTT.

This clone was seen a few times. The chain employs TRBV30 and TRBJ2-3; 13 positions agree with TRBD2. The CDR3 covers 17 residues. V lost 0 bases and J lost 3; bases outside the gene matches: 6. Germline-derived CDR1 and CDR2 are GTSNPN and SVGIG (reference sequence). The CDR3: CAWSVSRTSGSTDTQYF. DNA for the CDR3: TGTGCCTGGAGTGTAAGTCGGACTAGCGGGAGTACAGATACGCAGTATTTT.

This clone has a handful of counts. Within the sample, other DNA sequences also encode this same CDR3. V usage is TRBV9 and J usage is TRBJ2-7, with 8 bases lining up with TRBD2. J was trimmed by 4 bases and V by 0 bases; bases with no gene match: 3. The germline CDR1 and CDR2 sequences are SGDLS and YYNGEE. There are 14 residues in the CDR3. CDR3 nucleotide sequence: TGTGCCAGCAGCGTAGCGGCGGGAGGTTACGAGCAGTACTTC. This translates into CASSVAAGGYEQYF.

J is TRBJ2-7 and V is TRBV7-2; 8 nucleotides line up with TRBD2. Germline CDR1 SGHTA, CDR2 FQGNSA. The J segment lost 2 bases and the V segment lost 6 bases, leaving 3 bases of the junction unmatched. The CDR3 contains 13 residues. CDR3 sequence: CASRLAVTYEQYF. The CDR3 DNA is TGTGCCAGCAGACTAGCGGTTACCTACGAGCAGTACTTC.

There are a few counts of this clone. V gene TRBV4-2 combines with J gene TRBJ2-2; possible D gene TRBD1, 5 bases. Germline V gene data show CDR1 as LGHNA and CDR2 as YNFKEQ. The CDR3 is 15 residues long. V was pared by 0 bases and J by 6 bases, with 11 bases between. The chain's CDR3 is CASSQDPAGPGELFF. DNA for the CDR3: TGTGCCAGCAGCCAAGATCCCGCAGGGCCCGGGGAGCTGTTTTTT.

The rearrangement joins TRBV7-3 to TRBJ1-1; D not certain. This CDR3 comprises 13 residues. From germline, CDR1 is SGHTA and CDR2 FQGTGA. V lost 0 bases and J lost 5, with 7 bases in between. The CDR3 loop reads CASSLTRVTEAFF. In nucleotides, the CDR3 is TGTGCCAGCAGCTTAACTCGGGTGACTGAAGCTTTCTTT.

The chain is built from TRBV4-3 and TRBJ2-5, with D possibly being TRBD1 (5 bases). The CDR3 length is 15 residues. V was trimmed by 3 bases and J by 4 bases, leaving 15 bases between them. CDR1 is LGHNA, CDR2 YSLEER, per germline. The CDR3 region is CASSQSPGILETQYF. The CDR3 DNA follows: TGCGCCAGCAGCCAGTCCCCAGGGATTTTAGAGACCCAGTACTTC.

This clone was found a few times. This chain connects TRBV11-3 to TRBJ2-1; 9 bases are shared with TRBD1. J gave up 5 bases and V 3 bases, and 5 bases lay outside the gene matches. The CDR3 covers 15 residues. Germline CDR1 is SGHNT and CDR2 is YENEEA. CDR3 residues: CASSFTGTGNNEQFF. The CDR3 DNA follows: TGTGCCAGCAGCTTTACCGGGACAGGGAACAATGAGCAGTTCTTC.

This clone was counted only a few times. The gene calls are TRBV4-3 and TRBJ2-5, with D perhaps matching TRBD2 (5 bases). Germline values: CDR1 LGHNA, CDR2 YSLEER. Trimming took 4 bases from V and 1 from J, leaving 10 bases between them. The CDR3 spans 14 residues. CDR3 sequence reads: CASSRQSGQETQYF. DNA for the CDR3: TGCGCCAGCAGCCGCCAGAGCGGCCAAGAGACCCAGTACTTC.

This clone was recorded a few times. The rearrangement uses TRBV6-6 and TRBJ2-1; 8 bases fit TRBD2. The CDR3 length is 15 residues. J gave up 6 bases and V 6 bases, and 10 bases lay outside the gene matches. The germline gives CDR1 MNHNY, CDR2 SVGAGI (reference sequence). CDR3 sequence reads: CASSGTGGTANEQFF. CDR3 bases: TGTGCCAGCAGCGGGACGGGGGGGACTGCCAATGAGCAGTTCTTC.

The chain uses TRBV28 and TRBJ2-5; a weak D match, TRBD2 (7 bases). V was clipped by 10 bases and J by 5 bases, with 11 bases between them. In germline, CDR1 is MDHEN, CDR2 SYDVKM. The CDR3 sequence is 11 residues long. The chain's CDR3 is CAIEGGETQYF. The DNA for the CDR3 is TGTGCCATCGAGGGGGGGGAGACCCAGTACTTC.

J is TRBJ2-7 and V is TRBV7-2, with 10 bases aligning to TRBD2. J lost 7 bases, V lost 0 bases, and 6 bases had no gene match. The CDR3 covers 15 residues. Per the germline V gene, CDR1 is SGHTA and CDR2 is FQGNSA. The CDR3 loop is CASSLALAGAREQYF. CDR3 bases: TGTGCCAGCAGCTTAGCGCTAGCGGGAGCTCGGGAGCAGTACTTC.

This chain joins TRBV10-3 and TRBJ2-3; 7 bases match TRBD1. CDR3 length equals 14 residues. V shed 10 bases, J shed 0 bases, and the junction held 7 bases outside the gene matches. The germline V gene has CDR1 ENHRY and CDR2 SYGVKD. CDR3 residues: CATTGTDSTDTQYF. In DNA form, the CDR3 reads TGTGCCACGACTGGGACAGATAGCACAGATACGCAGTATTTT.

This clone was seen a handful of times. The CDR3 loop reads CASSQFEGTDTQYF. The CDR3 nucleotides read TGTGCCAGCAGCCAATTCGAGGGCACAGATACGCAGTATTTT. This chain joins TRBV14 and TRBJ2-3; D gene ambiguous. Trimming took 2 bases from V and 1 from J, leaving 7 bases between them. Germline V gene sequence: CDR1 SGHDN, CDR2 FVKESK. The CDR3 has 14 residues. Looking up the rest from reference TRBV14 and TRBJ2-3 gives the full variable domain: EAGVTQFPSHSVIEKGQTVTLRCDPISGHDNLYWYRRVMGKEIKFLLHFVKESKQDESGMPNNRFLAERTGGTYSTLKVQPAELEDSGVYFCASSQFEGTDTQYFGPGTRLTVL.

The chain is built from TRBV5-1 and TRBJ2-1, with 9 bases aligning to TRBD2. Germline loops: CDR1 SGHRS, CDR2 YFSETQ. There are 15 residues in the CDR3. V gave up 0 bases and J gave up 7 bases; unmatched junction bases: 5. The CDR3 nucleotides are TGCGCCAGCAGCTTGGAAGCGGGAGGATGGAATGAGCAGTTCTTC. It is translated as CASSLEAGGWNEQFF.

The CDR3 nucleotides read TGTGCCAGCTCACCACCCTCTTCAGATACGCAGTATTTT. Its translation: CASSPPSSDTQYF. The V gene is TRBV18, the J gene TRBJ2-3; no definite D call. The germline V gene has CDR1 KGHSH and CDR2 LQKENI. The CDR3 is 13 amino acids. The ends were cut back, 0 bases at V and 4 bases at J, with 5 bases in the middle.

This chain joins TRBV28 and TRBJ1-1; D gene unclear. Germline CDR1 and CDR2: MDHEN and SYDVKM. CDR3 length: 13 residues. The ends were cut back, 7 bases at V and 6 bases at J, with 15 bases in the middle. CDR3: CASIPWKEPEAFF. As DNA, the CDR3 is TGTGCCAGCATCCCCTGGAAGGAGCCTGAAGCTTTCTTT. Based on the CDR3 plus reference TRBV28 and TRBJ1-1, the full variable domain is DVKVTQSSRYLVKRTGEKVFLECVQDMDHENMFWYRQDPGLGLRLIYFSYDVKMKEKGDIPEGYSVSREKKERFSLILESASTNQTSMYLCASIPWKEPEAFFGQGTRLTVV.

This clone has a handful of counts. This chain connects TRBV7-3 to TRBJ2-2; TRBD2 matches at 7 bases. The CDR3 spans 17 residues. The germline CDR1 and CDR2 sequences are SGHTA and FQGTGA. J lost 3 bases, V lost 3 bases, and 10 bases had no gene match. The CDR3 reads CASSLDAKRGYTGELFF. The CDR3 bases are TGTGCCAGCAGCTTGGACGCGAAGCGGGGCTACACCGGGGAGCTGTTTTTT.

J is TRBJ1-4 and V is TRBV6-1, with unresolved D. CDR1 is MNHNS and CDR2 is SASEGT in the germline V gene. The CDR3 consists of 13 residues. Deletions cut 0 bases from V and 14 bases from J, with 13 bases between. The CDR3 region is CASSEALTTRLFF. DNA for the CDR3: TGTGCCAGCAGTGAAGCGCTGACGACACGGCTGTTTTTT.

This clone has a handful of counts. The chain links TRBV25-1 to TRBJ1-2, with 8 bases lining up with TRBD1. CDR3 length: 15 amino acids. Germline CDR1 and CDR2: MGHDK and SYGVNS. V lost 4 bases, J lost 6 bases, and 10 bases stayed unmatched. Here the CDR3 DNA reads TGTGCCAGCAGTGTTTTGGACAGGGCCACAGATGGCTACACCTTC. Amino acid sequence: CASSVLDRATDGYTF.

This chain joins TRBV4-2 and TRBJ2-7; D remains unclear. From germline, CDR1 is LGHNA and CDR2 YNFKEQ. This CDR3 contains 16 residues. Trimming took off 4 bases at V and 2 bases at J, with 18 bases between the two ends. CDR3 in amino acids: CASSRERGSAAYEQYF. As DNA, the CDR3 is TGTGCCAGCAGCCGAGAAAGAGGTTCGGCGGCCTACGAGCAGTACTTC.

The chain recombines TRBV7-2 with TRBJ1-5; TRBD1 aligns across 8 bases. Germline CDR1 SGHTA, CDR2 FQGNSA. With V trimmed by 6 bases and J by 0 bases, 10 bases remained unmatched. The CDR3 spans 17 residues. CDR3 coding DNA: TGTGCCAGCAGTTCGGACAGGGCGGGATATAGCAATCAGCCCCAGCATTTT. Its translation: CASSSDRAGYSNQPQHF. The full variable domain, with the rest looked up from reference TRBV7-2 and TRBJ1-5, is GAGVSQSPSNKVTEKGKDVELRCDPISGHTALYWYRQSLGQGLEFLIYFQGNSAPDKSGLPSDRFSAERTGGSVSTLTIQRTQQEDSAVYLCASSSDRAGYSNQPQHFGDGTRLSIL.

This clone has a handful of counts. This chain uses TRBV15 with TRBJ2-5; no reliable D call. The CDR3 runs 13 residues. Germline CDR1 LNHNV, CDR2 YYDKDF (reference sequence). The V end was cut by 6 bases, the J end by 6 bases, with 14 bases between. The CDR3 sequence is CATRKAVKQTQYF. The CDR3 coding sequence is TGTGCCACCAGGAAGGCGGTGAAACAGACCCAGTACTTC.

V usage is TRBV27 and J usage is TRBJ2-1, with a tentative D call TRBD2 (6 bases). Germline CDR1 is MNHEY and CDR2 is SMNVEV (reference sequence). The CDR3 contains 14 residues. V lost 3 bases, J lost 6 bases, and 12 bases lay in between. CDR3 DNA sequence: TGTGCCAGCAGTTTTTGGGTGGGAGGCAATGAGCAGTTCTTC. It is translated as CASSFWVGGNEQFF.

This clone appeared a few times. J is TRBJ2-7 and V is TRBV4-2; 11 bases fit TRBD2. The CDR3 has 16 amino acids. The germline V gene encodes CDR1 LGHNA and CDR2 YNFKEQ. J lost 1 base, V lost 1 base, and 3 bases had no gene match. CDR3 DNA: TGTGCCAGCAGCCAAGGGACTAGCGGGTCTTCCTACGAGCAGTACTTC. The encoded protein is CASSQGTSGSSYEQYF.

This clone turned up a few times. The V and J genes are TRBV14 and TRBJ2-1; possibly TRBD2 for D (6 bases). The V and J ends lost 3 bases and 3 bases respectively, with 6 bases between them. This CDR3 comprises 13 residues. Germline V gene data show CDR1 as SGHDN and CDR2 as FVKESK. Here the CDR3 DNA reads TGTGCCAGCAGCCAGGGGGGCTACAATGAGCAGTTCTTC. It specifies CASSQGGYNEQFF.

This clone has more than one count but fewer than ten. The chain links TRBV30 to TRBJ2-1; 11 bases map to TRBD1. This CDR3 contains 15 residues. The V gene's germline CDR1 is GTSNPN and CDR2 SVGIG (reference sequence). The V segment lost 4 bases and the J segment 8 bases; nucleotides outside the gene matches: 10. The CDR3 DNA sequence: TGTGCCTGGACCCACAGCGGGACAGGGGGGGATGAGCAGTTCTTC. It specifies CAWTHSGTGGDEQFF.

The rearrangement links TRBV9 to TRBJ2-5, with 8 bases fitting TRBD2. The germline V gene encodes CDR1 SGDLS and CDR2 YYNGEE. V lost 4 bases and J lost 4; bases outside the gene matches: 6. The CDR3 runs 14 residues. The CDR3 nucleotides are TGTGCCAGCAGCCGTAGCGGGGTTGGAGAGACCCAGTACTTC. It specifies CASSRSGVGETQYF.

This chain uses TRBV19 with TRBJ2-6; D possibly corresponds to TRBD1 (5 bases). The germline CDR1 and CDR2 sequences are LNHDA and SQIVND (reference sequence). V lost 5 bases and J lost 4, with 15 bases in between. CDR3 length: 16 amino acids. CDR3 DNA: TGTGCCAGTAGTCTATCCCCCAGGGCAGGGGCCAACGTCCTGACTTTC. Protein: CASSLSPRAGANVLTF.

J is TRBJ2-1 and V is TRBV18, with 9 bases lining up with TRBD2. The CDR3 has 15 amino acids. The ends lost 0 bases at V and 8 bases at J; junction bases unmatched: 5. The germline V gene encodes CDR1 KGHSH and CDR2 LQKENI. This CDR3 is CASSPPNSGRDEQFF. The CDR3 DNA follows: TGTGCCAGCTCACCACCGAATAGCGGGAGAGATGAGCAGTTCTTC. The full variable domain, rest sourced from reference TRBV18 and TRBJ2-1, is NAGVMQNPRHLVRRRGQEARLRCSPMKGHSHVYWYRQLPEEGLKFMVYLQKENIIDESGMPKERFSAEFPKEGPSILRIQQVVRGDSAAYFCASSPPNSGRDEQFFGPGTRLTVL.

The rearrangement uses TRBV7-6 and TRBJ1-1; D is unclear. Germline-derived CDR1 and CDR2 are SGHVS and FNYEAQ. The CDR3 sequence is 14 residues long. Deletions cut 1 base from V and 4 bases from J, with 10 bases between. The chain's CDR3 is CASSLELAVTEAFF. The CDR3 region has the DNA TGTGCCAGCAGCTTAGAGCTGGCGGTCACTGAAGCTTTCTTT.